This is a list of T cell receptor beta chains from one sample in a study of blood T cell repertoires in COVID-19. Profiled with immunoSEQ multiplex PCR; TCRdb holds only in-frame clones, not every one. Of 83,000 or so clones in the sample, 85% to 90% are singletons; the top ten hold 7.5% to 9.5%. Input material: peripheral blood. These receptors all come from a man older than 75 with active or convalescent COVID-19. Each CDR3 is given with its conserved first and last residue. D genes are given only for firm matches. A clone size is listed for some rows: how often the clone was seen (once, few, many), or a class if it is expanded.

d_gene: TRBD1
len: 14
v_gene: TRBV7-2
abundance: NA
j_gene: TRBJ1-2
CDR3aa: CASSPITGGYGYTF
CDR3nt: TGTGCCAGCAGCCCGATCACAGGGGGTTATGGCTACACCTTC

d_gene: TRBD2
len: 16
v_gene: TRBV3-1/TRBV3-2
abundance: NA
j_gene: TRBJ2-4
CDR3aa: CASSQPPSGGPGRQYF
CDR3nt: TGTGCCAGCAGCCAACCGCCTAGCGGGGGTCCAGGTCGTCAGTACTTC

d_gene: TRBD2
len: 14
v_gene: TRBV5-1
abundance: few
j_gene: TRBJ2-1
CDR3aa: CASSWVAGSNEQFF
CDR3nt: TGCGCCAGCAGCTGGGTAGCGGGGAGCAATGAGCAGTTCTTC

d_gene: NA
len: 15
v_gene: TRBV21-1
abundance: NA
j_gene: TRBJ2-5
CDR3aa: CASSNFFQGPETQYF
CDR3nt: TGTGCCAGCAGCAACTTTTTCCAGGGTCCCGAGACCCAGTACTTC

d_gene: NA
len: 15
v_gene: TRBV5-1
abundance: once
j_gene: TRBJ2-1
CDR3aa: CASFDETGTANEQFF
CDR3nt: TGCGCCAGCTTTGACGAGACCGGGACTGCTAATGAGCAGTTCTTC

d_gene: NA
len: 15
v_gene: TRBV5-1
abundance: NA
j_gene: TRBJ2-3
CDR3aa: CASSLEPPVTDTQYF
CDR3nt: TGCGCCAGCAGCTTGGAGCCCCCGGTCACAGATACGCAGTATTTT

d_gene: TRBD1
len: 11
v_gene: TRBV10-2
abundance: NA
j_gene: TRBJ1-1
CDR3aa: CATETGSEAFF
CDR3nt: TGCGCCACCGAGACAGGGTCTGAAGCTTTCTTT

d_gene: TRBD1
len: 14
v_gene: TRBV19
abundance: NA
j_gene: TRBJ1-1
CDR3aa: CASTDRGELPEAFF
CDR3nt: TGTGCCAGTACCGACAGGGGAGAGCTCCCTGAAGCTTTCTTT

d_gene: TRBD2
len: 16
v_gene: TRBV3-1/TRBV3-2
abundance: NA
j_gene: TRBJ2-1
CDR3aa: CASSPTLAGLLNEQFF
CDR3nt: TGTGCCAGCAGCCCCACCCTAGCGGGGTTACTAAATGAGCAGTTCTTC

d_gene: TRBD1
len: 14
v_gene: TRBV28
abundance: NA
j_gene: TRBJ1-5
CDR3aa: CASSQTGGIQPQHF
CDR3nt: TGTGCCAGCAGTCAGACAGGGGGCATCCAGCCCCAGCATTTT

d_gene: NA
len: 11
v_gene: TRBV7-6
abundance: NA
j_gene: TRBJ1-3
CDR3aa: CASSPAGTIYF
CDR3nt: TGTGCCAGCAGCCCCGCAGGAACCATATATTTT

d_gene: NA
len: 15
v_gene: TRBV5-1
abundance: NA
j_gene: TRBJ2-5
CDR3aa: CASSRQGLLQETQYF
CDR3nt: TGCGCCAGCAGCCGACAGGGACTGCTTCAAGAGACCCAGTACTTC

d_gene: NA
len: 13
v_gene: TRBV7-8
abundance: NA
j_gene: TRBJ1-1
CDR3aa: CASSPVQTGLAFF
CDR3nt: TGTGCCAGCAGCCCCGTCCAGACAGGTCTTGCTTTCTTT

d_gene: NA
len: 15
v_gene: TRBV28
abundance: NA
j_gene: TRBJ2-6
CDR3aa: CASSRADSGANVLTF
CDR3nt: TGTGCCAGCAGCAGGGCCGACTCTGGGGCCAACGTCCTGACTTTC

d_gene: TRBD1
len: 14
v_gene: TRBV6-2/TRBV6-3
abundance: NA
j_gene: TRBJ2-5
CDR3aa: CASSPIQGAETQYF
CDR3nt: TGTGCCAGCAGCCCGATACAGGGGGCAGAGACCCAGTACTTC

d_gene: TRBD1
len: 12
v_gene: TRBV18
abundance: NA
j_gene: TRBJ2-1
CDR3aa: CASSGTGNEQFF
CDR3nt: TGTGCCAGCTCGGGGACAGGGAATGAGCAGTTCTTC

d_gene: NA
len: 15
v_gene: TRBV5-1
abundance: NA
j_gene: TRBJ1-2
CDR3aa: CASSLAPVRDYGYTF
CDR3nt: TGCGCCAGCAGCTTGGCGCCAGTCAGGGACTATGGCTACACCTTC

d_gene: NA
len: 14
v_gene: TRBV6-5
abundance: NA
j_gene: TRBJ1-4
CDR3aa: CASSRAGWDEKLFF
CDR3nt: TGTGCCTCATCCCGGGCAGGGTGGGATGAAAAACTGTTTTTT

d_gene: TRBD1
len: 15
v_gene: TRBV19
abundance: once
j_gene: TRBJ2-4
CDR3aa: CASSTTRGAKNIQYF
CDR3nt: TGTGCCAGTAGTACAACCAGGGGGGCCAAAAACATTCAGTACTTC

d_gene: TRBD2
len: 16
v_gene: TRBV5-1
abundance: NA
j_gene: TRBJ2-3
CDR3aa: CASSLRLAESTDTQYF
CDR3nt: TGCGCCAGCAGCCTTCGACTAGCGGAGAGCACAGATACGCAGTATTTT

d_gene: NA
len: 14
v_gene: TRBV28
abundance: NA
j_gene: TRBJ2-5
CDR3aa: CASSPLGVEETQYF
CDR3nt: TGTGCCAGCTCCCCCTTAGGGGTGGAAGAGACCCAGTACTTC

d_gene: NA
len: 12
v_gene: TRBV29-1
abundance: NA
j_gene: TRBJ1-1
CDR3aa: CSVQRPGAEAFF
CDR3nt: TGCAGCGTTCAGAGACCCGGGGCTGAAGCTTTCTTT

d_gene: NA
len: 12
v_gene: TRBV27
abundance: NA
j_gene: TRBJ2-1
CDR3aa: CASSFSYGEPFF
CDR3nt: TGTGCCAGCAGTTTTAGCTATGGGGAGCCGTTCTTC

d_gene: TRBD1
len: 17
v_gene: TRBV10-3
abundance: NA
j_gene: TRBJ1-2
CDR3aa: CAISESPGQGGSYGYTF
CDR3nt: TGTGCCATCAGTGAGTCTCCGGGACAGGGAGGAAGCTATGGCTACACCTTC

d_gene: TRBD1
len: 15
v_gene: TRBV6-5
abundance: NA
j_gene: TRBJ2-2
CDR3aa: CASSYQGDITGELFF
CDR3nt: TGTGCCAGCAGTTACCAGGGGGATATCACCGGGGAGCTGTTTTTT

d_gene: NA
len: 14
v_gene: TRBV3-1/TRBV3-2
abundance: NA
j_gene: TRBJ1-5
CDR3aa: CASSQGRSNQPQHF
CDR3nt: TGTGCCAGCAGCCAAGGGAGGTCCAACCAGCCCCAGCATTTT

d_gene: NA
len: 16
v_gene: TRBV24-1
abundance: NA
j_gene: TRBJ2-5
CDR3aa: CATSDRGNRAQETQYF
CDR3nt: TGTGCCACCAGTGACCGAGGAAACAGGGCACAAGAGACCCAGTACTTC

d_gene: NA
len: 14
v_gene: TRBV7-8
abundance: few
j_gene: TRBJ1-5
CDR3aa: CASSFTGSNQPQHF
CDR3nt: TGTGCCAGCAGCTTCACAGGGAGCAATCAGCCCCAGCATTTT

d_gene: NA
len: 16
v_gene: TRBV18
abundance: NA
j_gene: TRBJ2-1
CDR3aa: CASSPLGQNSYNEQFF
CDR3nt: TGTGCCAGCTCACCACTGGGACAAAATTCCTACAATGAGCAGTTCTTC

d_gene: NA
len: 13
v_gene: TRBV5-4
abundance: NA
j_gene: TRBJ1-1
CDR3aa: CASSFAGDTEAFF
CDR3nt: TGTGCCAGCAGCTTTGCGGGTGACACTGAAGCTTTCTTT

d_gene: NA
len: 13
v_gene: TRBV10-1
abundance: NA
j_gene: TRBJ2-2
CDR3aa: CASRRSNTGELFF
CDR3nt: TGCGCCAGCAGGAGGTCGAACACCGGGGAGCTGTTTTTT

d_gene: NA
len: 14
v_gene: TRBV3-1/TRBV3-2
abundance: NA
j_gene: TRBJ1-4
CDR3aa: CASSQVQANEKLFF
CDR3nt: TGTGCCAGCAGCCAAGTACAGGCGAATGAAAAACTGTTTTTT

d_gene: NA
len: 13
v_gene: TRBV2
abundance: NA
j_gene: TRBJ1-5
CDR3aa: CASSGGVGQPQHF
CDR3nt: TGTGCCAGCAGTGGGGGGGTTGGCCAGCCCCAGCATTTT

d_gene: NA
len: 15
v_gene: TRBV6-6
abundance: NA
j_gene: TRBJ1-1
CDR3aa: CASSDPTGQTSEAFF
CDR3nt: TGTGCCAGCAGTGACCCGACAGGTCAGACTTCTGAAGCTTTCTTT

d_gene: TRBD1
len: 17
v_gene: TRBV3-1/TRBV3-2
abundance: many
j_gene: TRBJ2-1
CDR3aa: CASSQGTGQGPYNEQFF
CDR3nt: TGTGCCAGCAGCCAAGGGACCGGACAGGGTCCCTACAATGAGCAGTTCTTC

d_gene: NA
len: 16
v_gene: TRBV7-9
abundance: NA
j_gene: TRBJ2-1
CDR3aa: CASSLVSGGSYNEQFF
CDR3nt: TGTGCCAGCAGCTTAGTTAGCGGAGGGTCCTACAATGAGCAGTTCTTC

d_gene: NA
len: 15
v_gene: TRBV5-3
abundance: NA
j_gene: TRBJ2-1
CDR3aa: CARSLGGLAYNEQFF
CDR3nt: TGTGCCAGAAGCTTGGGCGGTCTAGCCTACAATGAGCAGTTCTTC

d_gene: NA
len: 13
v_gene: TRBV6-5
abundance: NA
j_gene: TRBJ1-3
CDR3aa: CAISRASGNTIYF
CDR3nt: TGTGCCATTTCGAGGGCCTCTGGAAACACCATATATTTT

d_gene: TRBD1
len: 13
v_gene: TRBV6-4
abundance: once
j_gene: TRBJ1-6
CDR3aa: CASSEDRDSPLHF
CDR3nt: TGTGCCAGCAGTGAGGACAGGGATTCACCCCTCCACTTT

d_gene: NA
len: 15
v_gene: TRBV19
abundance: NA
j_gene: TRBJ1-2
CDR3aa: CASSKGRGPRYGYTF
CDR3nt: TGTGCCAGTAGTAAGGGGAGGGGCCCGCGGTATGGCTACACCTTC

d_gene: NA
len: 16
v_gene: TRBV14
abundance: NA
j_gene: TRBJ2-5
CDR3aa: CASSQGQILRQETQYF
CDR3nt: TGTGCCAGCAGCCAAGGACAAATTCTGAGACAAGAGACCCAGTACTTC

d_gene: NA
len: 14
v_gene: TRBV5-4
abundance: NA
j_gene: TRBJ2-2
CDR3aa: CASSPTRNTGELFF
CDR3nt: TGTGCCAGCAGCCCCACACGGAACACCGGGGAGCTGTTTTTT

d_gene: NA
len: 14
v_gene: TRBV3-1/TRBV3-2
abundance: NA
j_gene: TRBJ2-5
CDR3aa: CASSPSTTRETQYF
CDR3nt: TGTGCCAGCAGCCCAAGCACCACTCGGGAGACCCAGTACTTC

d_gene: TRBD2
len: 16
v_gene: TRBV7-9
abundance: NA
j_gene: TRBJ2-1
CDR3aa: CASSPWGGTTDNEQFF
CDR3nt: TGTGCCAGCAGCCCCTGGGGAGGGACTACCGACAATGAGCAGTTCTTC

d_gene: NA
len: 14
v_gene: TRBV6-5
abundance: NA
j_gene: TRBJ1-2
CDR3aa: CASKRSGLNYGYTF
CDR3nt: TGTGCCAGCAAGCGGAGCGGACTCAACTATGGCTACACCTTC

d_gene: TRBD1
len: 18
v_gene: TRBV2
abundance: NA
j_gene: TRBJ1-4
CDR3aa: CASSNLHGRGLTNEKLFF
CDR3nt: TGTGCCAGCAGTAATCTCCACGGCAGGGGGTTAACTAATGAAAAACTGTTTTTT

d_gene: TRBD1
len: 15
v_gene: TRBV7-2
abundance: few
j_gene: TRBJ1-5
CDR3aa: CASSPRTGLDQPQHF
CDR3nt: TGTGCCAGCAGCCCAAGGACAGGGCTCGATCAGCCCCAGCATTTT

d_gene: NA
len: 17
v_gene: TRBV10-1
abundance: once
j_gene: TRBJ2-6
CDR3aa: CASSPEAVSSGANVLTF
CDR3nt: TGCGCCAGCAGTCCTGAGGCGGTGAGCTCTGGGGCCAACGTCCTGACTTTC

d_gene: TRBD2
len: 15
v_gene: TRBV6-2/TRBV6-3
abundance: NA
j_gene: TRBJ2-5
CDR3aa: CASSYSRGGEETQYF
CDR3nt: TGTGCCAGCAGTTACTCTCGGGGAGGGGAAGAGACCCAGTACTTC

d_gene: TRBD1
len: 15
v_gene: TRBV7-9
abundance: once
j_gene: TRBJ1-2
CDR3aa: CASSTRDRANYGYTF
CDR3nt: TGTGCCAGCAGCACCCGGGACAGAGCTAACTATGGCTACACCTTC

d_gene: TRBD1
len: 13
v_gene: TRBV6-5
abundance: NA
j_gene: TRBJ1-1
CDR3aa: CASTGRVGTEAFF
CDR3nt: TGTGCCTCGACAGGGAGAGTAGGGACTGAAGCTTTCTTT